This is a list of T cell receptor beta chains from one sample in a study of blood T cell repertoires in COVID-19. The data were produced by immunoSEQ multiplex PCR, yet TCRdb's version contains in-frame clones alone and is incomplete. The table shows over 250,000 clones, with 75% to 90% occurring only once. The material sequenced was peripheral blood. Every receptor here comes from a man aged 45 to 65 with acute or convalescent COVID-19. Each CDR3 is given with its conserved first and last residue. D genes are given only for firm matches. Clone size appears in some rows only: once, few, many, or a class for an expanded clone.

>.|TRBJ2-7|.|TRBV2
TGTGCCACCGCTGAGGGTAGCGCCAGCTCCTACGAGCAGTACTTC
CATAEGSASSYEQYF
>.|TRBJ1-2|.|TRBV7-9
TGTGCCAGCAGCCCGGACAGAGGCGGCAACTATGGCTACACCTTC
CASSPDRGGNYGYTF
>.|TRBJ2-2|TRBD1|TRBV4-1
TGCGCCAGCAGCCAAGAAACAGGGGGTGACGGGGAGCTGTTTTTT
CASSQETGGDGELFF
>.|TRBJ1-1|.|TRBV6-5
TGTGCCAGCAGTACTACGGCGCCGATATTCACTGAAGCTTTCTTT
CASSTTAPIFTEAFF
>.|TRBJ1-5|.|TRBV2
TGTGCCAGCAGTGAAGTAGCTAGGGGTCAGCCCCAGCATTTT
CASSEVARGQPQHF
>.|TRBJ2-4|TRBD1|TRBV27
TGTGCCAGCAGTCCAATAGACAGGGTGAACATTCAGTACTTC
CASSPIDRVNIQYF
>once|TRBJ1-5|.|TRBV6-5
TGTGCCAGCAGTTACCTAGGAAATGATCAGCCCCAGCATTTT
CASSYLGNDQPQHF
>once|TRBJ2-2|.|TRBV7-9
TGTGCCAGCAGCTTAGGGTCGGCCGGGGAGCTGTTTTTT
CASSLGSAGELFF
>.|TRBJ1-2|TRBD1|TRBV7-2
TGTGCCAGCAGCTTCGGGACAGGAGTTAACTATGGCTACACCTTC
CASSFGTGVNYGYTF
>.|TRBJ2-1|TRBD1|TRBV5-1
TGCGCCAGCAGCTTTTTGGCCTCCCGGGACAGGTACAATGAGCAGTTCTTC
CASSFLASRDRYNEQFF
>once|TRBJ2-1|TRBD2|TRBV5-4
TGTGCCAGCAGCTTGGGGCCGGGGCTAGCGGGGGCCAATGAGCAGTTCTTC
CASSLGPGLAGANEQFF
>.|TRBJ1-1|.|TRBV9
TGTGCCAGCAGCGTAGGGCAGGACACTGAAGCTTTCTTT
CASSVGQDTEAFF
>.|TRBJ2-1|TRBD2|TRBV11-2
TGTGCCAGCAGCCAGGGACTAGCGGGAATAAAGTTTTCCGACAATGAGCAGTTCTTC
CASSQGLAGIKFSDNEQFF
>.|TRBJ2-3|TRBD2|TRBV3-1/TRBV3-2
TGTGCCAGCAGCCAAGATCCCGCTAGCGGGGGTACGCAGTATTTT
CASSQDPASGGTQYF
>.|TRBJ1-6|.|TRBV19
TGTGCCAGTAGTATACCAGGGGCAGCCCTCCACTTT
CASSIPGAALHF
>.|TRBJ2-7|TRBD1|TRBV5-5
TGTGCCAGCAGCTTGGTTGGACAGGCCAATGTCGACGAGCAGTACTTC
CASSLVGQANVDEQYF
>.|TRBJ1-1|TRBD1|TRBV4-1
TGCGCCAGCAGCCCCCGACAGGGCGCAGGGACTGAAGCTTTCTTT
CASSPRQGAGTEAFF
>.|TRBJ1-6|.|TRBV2
TGTGCCAGCAGCCTCGAGGCGGGCTCCTATAATTCACCCCTCCACTTT
CASSLEAGSYNSPLHF
>few|TRBJ2-2|.|TRBV10-1
TGCGCCAGCAGAGGGGACACTCCTCGGACCGGGGAGCTGTTTTTT
CASRGDTPRTGELFF
>.|TRBJ2-3|.|TRBV2
TGTGCCAGCAGTGAAGAGACAGTAGGTACGCAGTATTTT
CASSEETVGTQYF
>.|TRBJ1-1|.|TRBV19
TGTGCCAGTAGTATAGTCTCTGGGCACACTGAAGCTTTCTTT
CASSIVSGHTEAFF
>.|TRBJ1-2|TRBD1|TRBV6-5
TGTGCCAGCAGCCACCCCGGACAGGGTGCGGGCTACACCTTC
CASSHPGQGAGYTF
>once|TRBJ2-5|.|TRBV4-1
TGCGCCAGCAGTGTGGGACACGGAAACCAAGAGACCCAGTACTTC
CASSVGHGNQETQYF
>.|TRBJ2-5|.|TRBV24-1
TGTGCCACCAGTGATACCACAGGGCCCTCCCAAGAGACCCAGTACTTC
CATSDTTGPSQETQYF